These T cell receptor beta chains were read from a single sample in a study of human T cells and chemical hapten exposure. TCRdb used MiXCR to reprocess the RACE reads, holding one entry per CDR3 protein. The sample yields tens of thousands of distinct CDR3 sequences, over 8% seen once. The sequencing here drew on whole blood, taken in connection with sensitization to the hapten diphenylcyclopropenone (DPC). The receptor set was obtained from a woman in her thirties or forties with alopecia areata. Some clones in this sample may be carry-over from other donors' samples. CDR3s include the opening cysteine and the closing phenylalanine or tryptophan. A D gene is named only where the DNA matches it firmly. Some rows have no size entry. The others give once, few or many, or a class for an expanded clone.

CDR3 protein: CASSRYWPGELFF
J gene: TRBJ2-2
clone size: many
V gene: TRBV4-1
D gene: NA

CDR3 protein: CASGFINNEQFF
J gene: TRBJ2-1
clone size: many
V gene: TRBV12-5
D gene: NA

CDR3 protein: CASSYTGSTYEQYF
J gene: TRBJ2-7
clone size: many
V gene: TRBV6-2/TRBV6-3
D gene: NA

CDR3 protein: CASSPRTGQGELFF
J gene: TRBJ2-2
clone size: many
V gene: TRBV12-3/TRBV12-4
D gene: TRBD1

CDR3 protein: CASSWGTGGYTF
J gene: TRBJ1-2
clone size: many
V gene: TRBV6-5
D gene: TRBD1

CDR3 protein: CASSPKVEQYF
J gene: TRBJ2-7
clone size: many
V gene: TRBV7-2
D gene: NA

CDR3 protein: CSASVPGLNTEAFF
J gene: TRBJ1-1
clone size: NA
V gene: TRBV20-1
D gene: NA

CDR3 protein: CSVGDLLGGPTTDTQYF
J gene: TRBJ2-3
clone size: few
V gene: TRBV29-1
D gene: TRBD1

CDR3 protein: CASSSGTGRYEQYF
J gene: TRBJ2-7
clone size: many
V gene: TRBV7-2
D gene: TRBD1

CDR3 protein: CASSLGQALAEAFF
J gene: TRBJ1-1
clone size: many
V gene: TRBV12-3/TRBV12-4
D gene: NA

CDR3 protein: CASSPRLGNQPQHF
J gene: TRBJ1-5
clone size: NA
V gene: TRBV7-2
D gene: NA

CDR3 protein: CASSHGRSNQPQHF
J gene: TRBJ1-5
clone size: many
V gene: TRBV4-3
D gene: NA

CDR3 protein: CASILGLSDNEQFF
J gene: TRBJ2-1
clone size: many
V gene: TRBV12-3/TRBV12-4
D gene: NA

CDR3 protein: CSARVRDNEQYF
J gene: TRBJ2-7
clone size: many
V gene: TRBV20-1
D gene: NA

CDR3 protein: CASSPEGDRGYNEKLFF
J gene: TRBJ1-4
clone size: many
V gene: TRBV12-3/TRBV12-4
D gene: NA

CDR3 protein: CASSLAGTIYLTF
J gene: TRBJ1-2
clone size: few
V gene: TRBV7-2
D gene: NA

CDR3 protein: CSARGRQGGEKLFF
J gene: TRBJ1-4
clone size: many
V gene: TRBV20-1
D gene: TRBD1

CDR3 protein: CASLTAQYF
J gene: TRBJ2-3
clone size: NA
V gene: TRBV2
D gene: NA

CDR3 protein: CASSLTENIQYF
J gene: TRBJ2-4
clone size: many
V gene: TRBV7-9
D gene: NA

CDR3 protein: CASSVGTRSEKLFF
J gene: TRBJ1-4
clone size: few
V gene: TRBV6-1
D gene: NA

CDR3 protein: CASSQAGTGDNSPLHF
J gene: TRBJ1-6
clone size: many
V gene: TRBV7-9
D gene: TRBD1

CDR3 protein: CASSPRDTEAFF
J gene: TRBJ1-1
clone size: NA
V gene: TRBV7-2
D gene: NA

CDR3 protein: CASSLVVAVNTEASF
J gene: TRBJ1-1
clone size: NA
V gene: TRBV7-9
D gene: NA

CDR3 protein: CASSLVSGADTQYF
J gene: TRBJ2-3
clone size: many
V gene: TRBV12-3/TRBV12-4
D gene: NA

CDR3 protein: CASRRQGFNLHF
J gene: TRBJ1-6
clone size: many
V gene: TRBV28
D gene: TRBD1

CDR3 protein: CASTQIPDARGYGYTF
J gene: TRBJ1-2
clone size: many
V gene: TRBV6-6
D gene: NA

CDR3 protein: CATSMDKEHNEQFF
J gene: TRBJ2-1
clone size: NA
V gene: TRBV15
D gene: NA

CDR3 protein: CASSWLQGGTEAFF
J gene: TRBJ1-1
clone size: few
V gene: TRBV28
D gene: TRBD1

CDR3 protein: CAIINAGTAHPDTQYF
J gene: TRBJ2-3
clone size: few
V gene: TRBV11-2
D gene: NA

CDR3 protein: CASSVAPESYEQYF
J gene: TRBJ2-7
clone size: many
V gene: TRBV9
D gene: NA

CDR3 protein: CASSLVVRGSLFSGNTIYF
J gene: TRBJ1-3
clone size: many
V gene: TRBV7-8
D gene: NA

CDR3 protein: CASSATSGGYSYEQYF
J gene: TRBJ2-7
clone size: many
V gene: TRBV7-2
D gene: TRBD2

CDR3 protein: CAWSGTGHYEQYF
J gene: TRBJ2-7
clone size: few
V gene: TRBV30
D gene: NA

CDR3 protein: CASSPGGQGGEQYF
J gene: TRBJ2-7
clone size: NA
V gene: TRBV11-3
D gene: TRBD2

CDR3 protein: CASSPQNSGANVLTF
J gene: TRBJ2-6
clone size: many
V gene: TRBV6-1
D gene: NA

CDR3 protein: CASSQDGVSDTQYF
J gene: TRBJ2-3
clone size: many
V gene: TRBV14
D gene: NA

CDR3 protein: CASSPTQNNEKLFF
J gene: TRBJ1-4
clone size: many
V gene: TRBV7-9
D gene: NA

CDR3 protein: CASSRGTGGHEQYF
J gene: TRBJ2-7
clone size: few
V gene: TRBV6-5
D gene: TRBD1

CDR3 protein: CASSYPELPGHQETQYF
J gene: TRBJ2-5
clone size: few
V gene: TRBV6-5
D gene: NA

CDR3 protein: CSARDRIGFSGGGPGTDTQYF
J gene: TRBJ2-3
clone size: many
V gene: TRBV20-1
D gene: TRBD2

CDR3 protein: CASSPVALDGYTF
J gene: TRBJ1-2
clone size: many
V gene: TRBV7-6
D gene: NA